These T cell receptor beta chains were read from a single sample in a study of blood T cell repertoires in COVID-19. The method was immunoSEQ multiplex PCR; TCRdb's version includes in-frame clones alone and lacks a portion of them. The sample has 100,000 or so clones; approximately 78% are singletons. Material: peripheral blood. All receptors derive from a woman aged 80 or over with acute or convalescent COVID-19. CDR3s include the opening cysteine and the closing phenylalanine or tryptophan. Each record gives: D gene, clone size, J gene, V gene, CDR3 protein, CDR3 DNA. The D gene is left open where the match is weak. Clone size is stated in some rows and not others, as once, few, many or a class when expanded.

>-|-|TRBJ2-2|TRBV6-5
CASSYSRHTGELFF
TGTGCCAGCAGTTACTCGAGGCATACCGGGGAGCTGTTTTTT
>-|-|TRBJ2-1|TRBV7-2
CASRPLVPSQGEQFF
TGTGCCAGCAGACCTCTAGTACCGTCTCAGGGTGAGCAGTTCTTC
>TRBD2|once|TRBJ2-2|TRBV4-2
CASSQLAAGDWSGELFF
TGTGCCAGCAGCCAGTTGGCAGCGGGAGATTGGTCCGGGGAGCTGTTTTTT
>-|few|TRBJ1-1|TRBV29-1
CSAIRGDNTEAFF
TGCAGCGCCATTAGGGGCGATAACACTGAAGCTTTCTTT
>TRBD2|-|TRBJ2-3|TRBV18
CASVRRAGGEDTQYF
TGTGCCAGCGTACGGAGGGCCGGGGGGGAAGATACGCAGTATTTT
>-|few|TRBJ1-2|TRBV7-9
CASSLVLNYGYTF
TGTGCCAGCAGTCTTGTCTTAAACTATGGCTACACCTTC
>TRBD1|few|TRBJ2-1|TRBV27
CASSKDRVTSYNEQFF
TGTGCCAGCAGCAAAGACAGGGTGACATCCTACAATGAGCAGTTCTTC
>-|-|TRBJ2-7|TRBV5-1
CASSLEAGGSYEQYF
TGCGCCAGCAGCTTGGAGGCGGGCGGCTCCTACGAGCAGTACTTC
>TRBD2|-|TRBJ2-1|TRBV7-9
CASSLAGLAGGKQFF
TGTGCCAGCAGCTTAGCGGGACTAGCGGGAGGAAAGCAGTTCTTC
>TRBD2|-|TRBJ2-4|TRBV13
CASSLEALLAGGSKNIQYF
TGTGCCAGCAGCTTAGAAGCCCTCTTGGCGGGAGGGTCGAAAAACATTCAGTACTTC
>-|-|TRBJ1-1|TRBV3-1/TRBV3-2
CASSPPAGNTEAFF
TGTGCCAGCAGCCCTCCGGCAGGGAACACTGAAGCTTTCTTT
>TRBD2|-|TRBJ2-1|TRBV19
CASRPTSGRALPYNEQFF
TGTGCCAGTAGGCCTACTAGCGGGAGGGCCCTCCCCTACAATGAGCAGTTCTTC
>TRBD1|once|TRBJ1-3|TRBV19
CASSTGGRGNTIYF
TGTGCCAGTAGTACAGGGGGCCGCGGAAACACCATATATTTT
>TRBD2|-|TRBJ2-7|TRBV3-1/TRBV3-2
CASSIGTSGFYEQYF
TGTGCCAGCAGCATCGGGACTAGCGGCTTCTACGAGCAGTACTTC
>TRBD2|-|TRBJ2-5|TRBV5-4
CASSLSLAGDGETQYF
TGTGCCAGCAGCTTGAGCTTAGCGGGAGACGGAGAGACCCAGTACTTC
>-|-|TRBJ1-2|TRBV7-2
CASSLVGSYYGYTF
TGTGCCAGCAGCTTAGTTGGGAGTTACTATGGCTACACCTTC
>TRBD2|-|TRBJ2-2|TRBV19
CASMISGRTGGELFF
TGTGCCAGTATGATTAGCGGGAGGACAGGCGGGGAGCTGTTTTTT
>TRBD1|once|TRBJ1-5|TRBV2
CASGGGQGSNQPQHF
TGTGCCAGCGGAGGGGGACAGGGGAGCAATCAGCCCCAGCATTTT
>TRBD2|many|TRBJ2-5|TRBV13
CASSLTAGDRETQYF
TGTGCCAGCAGCTTGACGGCGGGAGATCGGGAGACCCAGTACTTC
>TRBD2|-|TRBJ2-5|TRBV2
CASSVSSGDQETQYF
TGTGCCAGCAGTGTCTCTAGCGGAGATCAAGAGACCCAGTACTTC
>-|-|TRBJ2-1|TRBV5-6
CASSWAWAGVTNEQFF
TGTGCCAGCAGCTGGGCGTGGGCAGGGGTCACGAATGAGCAGTTCTTC
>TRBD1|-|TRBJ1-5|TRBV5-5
CASRSTGGGNQPQHF
TGTGCCAGCAGATCCACAGGGGGGGGCAATCAGCCCCAGCATTTT
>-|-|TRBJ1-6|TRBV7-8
CASSFELRDSPLHF
TGTGCCAGCAGCTTTGAGCTCAGGGATTCACCCCTCCACTTT
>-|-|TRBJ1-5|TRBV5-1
CASSLVPLGSSNQPQHF
TGCGCCAGCAGCTTGGTCCCTTTGGGGAGTAGCAATCAGCCCCAGCATTTT
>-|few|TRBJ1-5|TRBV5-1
CASSLEGQRNQPQHF
TGCGCCAGCAGCTTGGAAGGACAGCGCAATCAGCCCCAGCATTTT
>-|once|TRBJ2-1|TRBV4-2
CASSHGQFEQFF
TGTGCCAGCAGCCATGGCCAGTTTGAGCAGTTCTTC
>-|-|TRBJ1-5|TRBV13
CASSQGHLNQPQHF
TGTGCCAGCAGCCAGGGACACCTCAATCAGCCCCAGCATTTT
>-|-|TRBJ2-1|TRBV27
CASSLSKGYEQFF
TGTGCCAGCAGTTTATCGAAGGGGTATGAGCAGTTCTTC